Each of the 5 T cell receptor beta chains below was sequenced from the same sample in a study of technical replicates of blood from a few donors. TCRdb's table, derived via immunoSEQ multiplex PCR, lists solely in-frame clones and lacks some. The sample includes about 62,000 clones, about 89% of them seen just once. The sequenced sample was PBMCs. The source is a human donor in good health. Some clones in this sample may be carry-over from other donors' samples.

The CDR3 sequence: CASSLEAGGGGRRELFF. CDR3 DNA sequence: TGTGCCAGCAGTTTGGAAGCGGGAGGAGGCGGGCGGAGGGAGCTGTTTTTT. The V call is TRBV28, the J call TRBJ2-2; TRBD2 matches 9 bases. Per germline, CDR1 MDHEN and CDR2 SYDVKM. J was trimmed by 9 bases and V by 3 bases; bases with no gene match: 14. This CDR3 has 17 amino acids.

CDR3 sequence: CASSSRQGRDTEAFF. As DNA, the CDR3 is TGTGCCAGCAGCTCTAGACAGGGGAGGGACACTGAAGCTTTCTTT. The V call is TRBV21-1, the J call TRBJ1-1; the table's D call, TRBD1, was not checked against the DNA. TRBV21-1 is a pseudogene locus. The CDR3 extends over 15 amino acids.

V and J are TRBV6-5 and TRBJ2-7; no reliable D call. The CDR3 contains 11 residues. CDR1 is MNHEY, CDR2 SVGAGI, per germline. Deletions cut 8 bases from V and 5 bases from J, with 10 bases between. This chain's CDR3 is CASRVGHEQYF. CDR3 in DNA: TGTGCCAGCCGAGTGGGCCACGAGCAGTACTTC.

This clone was detected a few times. The chain recombines TRBV4-3 with TRBJ2-7; 9 nucleotides agree with TRBD2. The CDR3 runs 15 residues. V gave up 0 bases and J gave up 4 bases; unmatched junction bases: 4. Per germline, CDR1 LGHNA and CDR2 YSLEER. The CDR3 bases are TGCGCCAGCAGCCAAGATCTAGCGGGAAATTACGAGCAGTACTTC. This codes for CASSQDLAGNYEQYF.

The rearrangement links TRBV15 to TRBJ2-3, with a tentative D call TRBD2 (6 bases). CDR1 is LNHNV, CDR2 YYDKDF, per germline (reference sequence). V was cut by 1 base and J by 4 bases, with 12 bases left in between. The length of the CDR3 is 15 residues. CDR3: CATSRGAGLADTQYF. CDR3 sequence (DNA): TGTGCCACCAGCAGAGGGGCGGGGCTCGCAGATACGCAGTATTTT.